This T cell receptor (beta chain) was captured in a study of blood T cell repertoires in COVID-19. About the study: Italy, Spain and the United States were the sources of the convalescent and acute COVID-19 samples. Sources were T cells, B-cell-depleted T cells, or PBMCs; the material itself was cDNA or gDNA.

CDR3 length: 15 amino acids. Germline-derived CDR1 and CDR2 are MGHRA and YSYEKL. Trimming removed 3 bases at V and 8 bases at J, with 19 bases between. How the authors handled the data: Estimation of nucleated cell counts was performed using reference gene primer amplification. Profiled with immunoSEQ multiplex PCR; TCRdb holds only in-frame clones, not every one. V and J calls and clone size come straight from that table; D and trimming were deduced from the DNA. The sample lists about 210,000 clones, around 83% occurring once. This sequence was found in a woman aged 50 to 60 with acute or convalescent COVID-19. Material: peripheral blood. The rearrangement joins TRBV4-1 to TRBJ1-2; possibly TRBD1 for D (6 bases). This CDR3 is CASSQEPGHGLGYTF. The CDR3 DNA follows: TGCGCCAGCAGCCAGGAACCGGGACATGGCTTAGGCTACACCTTC.